This T cell receptor beta chain was sequenced in a study of T cell responses to AZD1222 COVID-19 vaccine. Study observations and caveats: The study reported that nearly half of spike-specific TCRs target unmutated variant regions. Across spike, vaccine-associated CD4 TCRs were found, dominant at 160-218 and 743-854. There were repertoire samples only from the period after the peak T cell response. The sample set comprised mostly white British donors with more females, and clonal diversity was possibly underestimated.

Measured with immunoSEQ multiplex PCR; TCRdb has only the in-frame clones, and not every one. The table records over 45,000 clones, approximately 90% of them present only once. This clone was observed a handful of times. Its antigen is unknown. This sequence was found in an adult who received the AZD1222 COVID-19 vaccine. This specimen consisted of peripheral blood, obtained 28 days after the second AZD1222 dose.

CDR3 residues: CASSDRENTEAFF. The CDR3 DNA is TGTGCCAGCAGTGACAGGGAGAACACTGAAGCTTTCTTT. The chain employs TRBV6-1 and TRBJ1-1, with D possibly being TRBD1 (5 bases). V gave up 3 bases and J gave up 1 base, with 6 bases separating them. Per the germline V gene, CDR1 is MNHNS and CDR2 is SASEGT. The CDR3 is 13 amino acids.